Listed below are T cell receptor beta chains from one sample, sequenced in a study of tumor and adjacent non-tumor tissue in lung cancer. TCRdb ran MiXCR on the multiplex PCR reads and lists one entry per CDR3 protein. The table includes 120,000 to 150,000 distinct CDR3 sequences, around two thirds detected once. The sample consisted of lung tumor tissue. Receptor source: a man in his sixties with small cell lung cancer. The CDR3 runs from the conserved cysteine through the conserved F or W. Each record gives: J gene, clone size, V gene, D gene, CDR3 protein, CDR3 DNA. A D gene is named only where the DNA matches it firmly. Clone size is shown for a subset of rows, as once, few, many or a class of expanded clone.

TRBJ2-2 - TRBV4-1 - CASSRDFNTGELFF TGCGCCAGCAGCCGGGACTTTAACACCGGGGAGCTGTTTTTT
TRBJ2-5 many TRBV6-1 - CASSYSPRGETQYF TGTGCCAGCAGTTACTCCCCTCGGGGGGAGACCCAGTACTTC
TRBJ2-2 - TRBV11-2 TRBD2 CTSSLRWGGDAGELFF TGTACCAGCAGCTTACGGTGGGGAGGGGACGCCGGGGAGCTGTTTTTT
TRBJ1-1 - TRBV6-5 - CASSYSWGNSDAFF TGTGCCAGCAGTTACTCGTGGGGAAACAGTGATGCTTTCTTT
TRBJ1-4 - TRBV6-1 TRBD1 CASSARQGVSSTNEKLFF TGTGCCAGCAGTGCAAGACAGGGTGTCTCCTCAACTAATGAAAAACTGTTTTTT
TRBJ2-1 - TRBV20-1 TRBD2 CSARKLAGDKEQFF TGCAGTGCTAGAAAACTAGCGGGAGACAAAGAGCAGTTCTTC
TRBJ1-1 - TRBV20-1 TRBD1 CSARPRTGATEAFF TGCAGTGCTAGACCCCGAACAGGGGCCACTGAAGCTTTCTTT
TRBJ2-3 many TRBV6-1 - CASSLLGPGRDTQYF TGTGCCAGCAGTTTATTGGGACCGGGGCGGGATACGCAGTATTTT
TRBJ2-3 few TRBV2 TRBD2 CASGGLAASGDTQYF TGTGCCAGCGGAGGACTAGCGGCTTCAGGGGATACGCAGTATTTT
TRBJ1-4 - TRBV20-1 - CSARDLVLGAEKLFF TGCAGTGCTAGAGATCTTGTCCTGGGTGCTGAAAAACTGTTTTTT
TRBJ1-3 - TRBV7-8 - CASSSPAGGNTIYF TGTGCCAGCAGCTCCCCGGCAGGTGGGAACACCATATATTTT
TRBJ1-1 - TRBV7-9 TRBD1 CASSLSGTVNTEAFF TGTGCCAGCAGCTTGTCCGGGACAGTCAACACTGAAGCTTTCTTT
TRBJ2-3 once TRBV20-1 - CTASNAGLFDSDRQYF TGCACTGCTAGTAACGCTGGGCTCTTTGATTCAGATAGGCAGTATTTT
TRBJ2-7 - TRBV12-3/TRBV12-4 - CASRLHLQGREQYF TGTGCCAGCAGATTACACCTCCAGGGCAGGGAGCAATACTTC
TRBJ2-1 few TRBV28 - CASRESSYNEQFF TGTGCCAGCAGGGAGAGCTCCTACAATGAGCAGTTCTTC
TRBJ1-2 - TRBV20-1 - CSARFRHSAYTF TGCAGTGCTAGATTCCGGCACAGTGCCTACACCTTC
TRBJ2-5 - TRBV6-5 TRBD2 CASSFLRAGVGGETQYF TGTGCCAGCAGTTTCCTTCGGGCGGGAGTGGGGGGGGAGACCCAGTACTTC
TRBJ2-1 - TRBV19 TRBD2 CASSFTTSGRVMFF TGTGCCAGTAGTTTTACGACTAGCGGGAGGGTAATGTTCTTC
TRBJ1-2 - TRBV5-4 - CASSFRTNYGYTF TGTGCCAGCAGCTTCAGGACTAACTATGGCTACACCTTC
TRBJ2-2 few TRBV6-5 - CASGAPTGTGELFF TGTGCCAGCGGGGCCCCGACGGGCACCGGGGAGCTGTTTTTT
TRBJ2-1 many TRBV20-1 TRBD2 CSASGRVSYNEQFF TGCAGTGCTAGCGGGAGGGTCTCCTACAATGAGCAGTTCTTC
TRBJ2-3 - TRBV20-1 - CSARDQRADTHFF TGCAGTGCTAGAGATCAAAGGGCAGATACGCATTTTTTT
TRBJ2-1 medium-sized TRBV11-2 TRBD2 CASSHPFSGSNSEQFF TGTGCCAGCAGCCACCCTTTTAGCGGGAGTAACAGTGAGCAGTTCTTC
TRBJ2-1 - TRBV28 - CARSQEDEQFF TGTGCCAGGAGCCAGGAGGATGAGCAGTTCTTC
TRBJ2-7 few TRBV12-3/TRBV12-4 - CASSFTIGPGSHYEQYF TGTGCCAGCAGTTTTACAATCGGACCGGGGTCCCACTACGAGCAGTACTTC
TRBJ2-1 - TRBV11-3 - CASSLGLEEIQFF TGTGCCAGCAGCTTAGGTCTAGAGGAGATCCAGTTCTTC
TRBJ2-1 - TRBV9 TRBD1 CASSLTGTGYYNEHFF TGTGCCAGCAGCTTAACCGGGACAGGTTACTACAATGAGCACTTCTTC
TRBJ1-1 many TRBV10-3 - CAISESWQGTEAFF TGTGCCATCAGTGAGTCATGGCAGGGCACTGAAGCTTTCTTT
TRBJ1-4 - TRBV28 - CDSSSETATNEKLFF TGTGACAGCAGTTCCGAGACAGCAACTAATGAAAAACTGTTTTTT
TRBJ2-3 - TRBV29-1 TRBD2 CSVARAGEYTDTQYF TGCAGCGTTGCCAGAGCGGGAGAGTACACAGATACGCAGTATTTT
TRBJ2-5 - TRBV12-3/TRBV12-4 - CASSPTNGAMETQYF TGTGCCAGCAGTCCCACTAACGGCGCGATGGAGACCCAGTACTTC
TRBJ1-5 many TRBV6-1 - CASSLNRDFAQPQHF TGTGCCAGCAGTTTGAACAGGGATTTCGCACAGCCCCAGCATTTT
TRBJ1-2 once TRBV30 TRBD1 CGCPGQTSYGYTF TGTGGCTGCCCGGGACAGACCTCCTATGGCTACACCTTT
TRBJ2-7 - TRBV6-5 - CTSSPETISYEQYF TGTACCAGCAGCCCCGAGACTATCTCCTACGAGCAGTACTTC
TRBJ1-6 few TRBV6-6 TRBD1 CATYTTGLVSPLHF TGTGCCACCTACACGACAGGGCTGGTATCACCCCTCCACTTT
TRBJ2-5 many TRBV29-1 - CSVEAFQETQYF TGCAGCGTTGAGGCGTTTCAAGAGACCCAGTACTTC
TRBJ2-3 - TRBV28 - CASSPRGGCDTQYF TGTGCCAGCAGTCCCCGGGGCGGGTGTGATACGCAGTATTTT